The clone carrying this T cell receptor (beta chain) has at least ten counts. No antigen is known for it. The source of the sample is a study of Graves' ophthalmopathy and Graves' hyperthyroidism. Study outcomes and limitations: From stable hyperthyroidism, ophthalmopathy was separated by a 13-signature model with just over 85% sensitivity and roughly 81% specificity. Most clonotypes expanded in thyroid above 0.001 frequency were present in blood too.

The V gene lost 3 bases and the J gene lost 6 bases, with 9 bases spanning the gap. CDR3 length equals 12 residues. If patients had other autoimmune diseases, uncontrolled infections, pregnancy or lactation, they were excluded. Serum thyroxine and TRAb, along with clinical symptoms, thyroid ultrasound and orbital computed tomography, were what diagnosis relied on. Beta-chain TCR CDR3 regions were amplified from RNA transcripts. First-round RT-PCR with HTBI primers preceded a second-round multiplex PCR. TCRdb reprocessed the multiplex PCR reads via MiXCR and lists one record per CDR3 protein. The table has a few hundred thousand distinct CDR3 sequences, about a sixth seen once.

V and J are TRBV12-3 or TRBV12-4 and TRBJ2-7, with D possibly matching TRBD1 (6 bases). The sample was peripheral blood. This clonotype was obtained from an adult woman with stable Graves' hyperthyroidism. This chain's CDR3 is CASSFQGFEQYF. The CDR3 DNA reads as TGTGCCAGCAGTTTTCAGGGGTTCGAGCAGTACTTC.